The entry that follows covers one T cell receptor beta chain sequence. What it binds is unknown. These data are taken from a study of T cell responses to AZD1222 COVID-19 vaccine. Study background: Timing groups of about 4 and about 12 weeks for second doses were pooled.

Study conclusions and caveats: Within unmutated variant regions lay the reported targets of nearly half of spike-specific TCRs. Repertoire sampling occurred only after the peak T cell response. Along spike, vaccine-associated CD4 TCRs were found throughout, with dominance at 160-218 and 743-854.

Measured with immunoSEQ multiplex PCR; TCRdb has only the in-frame clones, and not every one. The sample shows some 110,000 clones, 82% of them seen only once. Germline V CDR1 and CDR2: LGHDT, YNNKEL (reference sequence). Germline trimming cut 4 bases from V and 6 bases from J; bases unmatched to any gene: 7. This CDR3 region has 14 residues. V is TRBV3-1 (or the pseudogene TRBV3-2) and J is TRBJ1-1; 8 bases line up with TRBD1. The TCR sequence derives from an adult in good health. The source was peripheral blood, collected on day 0 of AZD1222 vaccination. The CDR3 reads CASSPWTGSAEAFF. The DNA for the CDR3 is TGTGCCAGCAGCCCCTGGACAGGGTCGGCTGAAGCTTTCTTT.